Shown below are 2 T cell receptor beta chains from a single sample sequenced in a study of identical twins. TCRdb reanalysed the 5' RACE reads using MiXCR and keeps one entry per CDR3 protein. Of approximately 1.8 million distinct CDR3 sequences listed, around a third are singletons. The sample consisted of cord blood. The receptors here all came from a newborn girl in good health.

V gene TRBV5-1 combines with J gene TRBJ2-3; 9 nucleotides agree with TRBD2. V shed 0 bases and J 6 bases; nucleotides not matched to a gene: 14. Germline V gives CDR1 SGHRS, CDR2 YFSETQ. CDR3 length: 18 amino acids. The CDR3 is CASSLDKPSGTEGDTQYF. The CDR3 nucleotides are TGCGCCAGCAGCTTGGACAAGCCTAGCGGGACAGAGGGGGATACGCAGTATTTT. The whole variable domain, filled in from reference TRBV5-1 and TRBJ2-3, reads KAGVTQTPRYLIKTRGQQVTLSCSPISGHRSVSWYQQTPGQGLQFLFEYFSETQRNKGNFPGRFSGRQFSNSRSEMNVSTLELGDSALYLCASSLDKPSGTEGDTQYFGPGTRLTVL.

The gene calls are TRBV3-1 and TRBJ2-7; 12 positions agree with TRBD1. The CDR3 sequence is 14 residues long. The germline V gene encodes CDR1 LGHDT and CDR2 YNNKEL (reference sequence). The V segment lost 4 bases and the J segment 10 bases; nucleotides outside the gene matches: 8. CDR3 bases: TGTGCCAGCAGCCTCCGGGACAGGGGGCCAAGACAGTACTTC. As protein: CASSLRDRGPRQYF.